This TCR beta chain emerged from a study of blood T cell repertoires in COVID-19. About the research overall: Samples of COVID-19 (acute and convalescent) were obtained from the United States, Italy and Spain.

Profiled with immunoSEQ multiplex PCR; TCRdb holds only in-frame clones, not every one. The sample has some 360,000 clones; about nine tenths are singletons. The CDR3 has 15 residues. V was clipped by 7 bases and J by 7 bases, with 17 bases between them. Germline lookup yields CDR1 SGHAT and CDR2 FQNNGV. The chain employs TRBV11-2 and TRBJ1-6; D ambiguous. The clonotype originates from a young woman who had been exposed to COVID-19. The sample comprised PBMCs or T cells enriched from blood (not recorded which). The CDR3 nucleotides read TGTGCCAGCAACCCCGAAACGATCCGGAATTCACCCCTCCACTTT. This codes for CASNPETIRNSPLHF.